This paragraph reports one T cell receptor (beta chain). This sample stems from a study of blood T cell repertoires in COVID-19. V dropped 2 bases and J dropped 8 bases, with 13 bases sitting between them. The CDR3 runs to 13 residues. CDR1 and CDR2 from the germline V gene are GTSNPN and SVGIG (reference sequence). Only in-frame clones appear in the TCRdb table, and some are missing; sequencing was by immunoSEQ multiplex PCR. The sample contains about 170,000 clones, approximately 84% of which appear only once. Patients from Seattle were sampled longitudinally, starting during active infection. The TCR comes from a woman older than 75 with COVID-19, enrolled during active disease. Sequencing was done on a sample of peripheral blood. The chain has TRBV30 and TRBJ2-1; D possibly corresponds to TRBD1 (5 bases). CDR3 residues: CAWSPGRVHEQFF. The CDR3 region has the DNA TGTGCCTGGAGTCCCGGCAGGGTCCATGAGCAGTTCTTC.